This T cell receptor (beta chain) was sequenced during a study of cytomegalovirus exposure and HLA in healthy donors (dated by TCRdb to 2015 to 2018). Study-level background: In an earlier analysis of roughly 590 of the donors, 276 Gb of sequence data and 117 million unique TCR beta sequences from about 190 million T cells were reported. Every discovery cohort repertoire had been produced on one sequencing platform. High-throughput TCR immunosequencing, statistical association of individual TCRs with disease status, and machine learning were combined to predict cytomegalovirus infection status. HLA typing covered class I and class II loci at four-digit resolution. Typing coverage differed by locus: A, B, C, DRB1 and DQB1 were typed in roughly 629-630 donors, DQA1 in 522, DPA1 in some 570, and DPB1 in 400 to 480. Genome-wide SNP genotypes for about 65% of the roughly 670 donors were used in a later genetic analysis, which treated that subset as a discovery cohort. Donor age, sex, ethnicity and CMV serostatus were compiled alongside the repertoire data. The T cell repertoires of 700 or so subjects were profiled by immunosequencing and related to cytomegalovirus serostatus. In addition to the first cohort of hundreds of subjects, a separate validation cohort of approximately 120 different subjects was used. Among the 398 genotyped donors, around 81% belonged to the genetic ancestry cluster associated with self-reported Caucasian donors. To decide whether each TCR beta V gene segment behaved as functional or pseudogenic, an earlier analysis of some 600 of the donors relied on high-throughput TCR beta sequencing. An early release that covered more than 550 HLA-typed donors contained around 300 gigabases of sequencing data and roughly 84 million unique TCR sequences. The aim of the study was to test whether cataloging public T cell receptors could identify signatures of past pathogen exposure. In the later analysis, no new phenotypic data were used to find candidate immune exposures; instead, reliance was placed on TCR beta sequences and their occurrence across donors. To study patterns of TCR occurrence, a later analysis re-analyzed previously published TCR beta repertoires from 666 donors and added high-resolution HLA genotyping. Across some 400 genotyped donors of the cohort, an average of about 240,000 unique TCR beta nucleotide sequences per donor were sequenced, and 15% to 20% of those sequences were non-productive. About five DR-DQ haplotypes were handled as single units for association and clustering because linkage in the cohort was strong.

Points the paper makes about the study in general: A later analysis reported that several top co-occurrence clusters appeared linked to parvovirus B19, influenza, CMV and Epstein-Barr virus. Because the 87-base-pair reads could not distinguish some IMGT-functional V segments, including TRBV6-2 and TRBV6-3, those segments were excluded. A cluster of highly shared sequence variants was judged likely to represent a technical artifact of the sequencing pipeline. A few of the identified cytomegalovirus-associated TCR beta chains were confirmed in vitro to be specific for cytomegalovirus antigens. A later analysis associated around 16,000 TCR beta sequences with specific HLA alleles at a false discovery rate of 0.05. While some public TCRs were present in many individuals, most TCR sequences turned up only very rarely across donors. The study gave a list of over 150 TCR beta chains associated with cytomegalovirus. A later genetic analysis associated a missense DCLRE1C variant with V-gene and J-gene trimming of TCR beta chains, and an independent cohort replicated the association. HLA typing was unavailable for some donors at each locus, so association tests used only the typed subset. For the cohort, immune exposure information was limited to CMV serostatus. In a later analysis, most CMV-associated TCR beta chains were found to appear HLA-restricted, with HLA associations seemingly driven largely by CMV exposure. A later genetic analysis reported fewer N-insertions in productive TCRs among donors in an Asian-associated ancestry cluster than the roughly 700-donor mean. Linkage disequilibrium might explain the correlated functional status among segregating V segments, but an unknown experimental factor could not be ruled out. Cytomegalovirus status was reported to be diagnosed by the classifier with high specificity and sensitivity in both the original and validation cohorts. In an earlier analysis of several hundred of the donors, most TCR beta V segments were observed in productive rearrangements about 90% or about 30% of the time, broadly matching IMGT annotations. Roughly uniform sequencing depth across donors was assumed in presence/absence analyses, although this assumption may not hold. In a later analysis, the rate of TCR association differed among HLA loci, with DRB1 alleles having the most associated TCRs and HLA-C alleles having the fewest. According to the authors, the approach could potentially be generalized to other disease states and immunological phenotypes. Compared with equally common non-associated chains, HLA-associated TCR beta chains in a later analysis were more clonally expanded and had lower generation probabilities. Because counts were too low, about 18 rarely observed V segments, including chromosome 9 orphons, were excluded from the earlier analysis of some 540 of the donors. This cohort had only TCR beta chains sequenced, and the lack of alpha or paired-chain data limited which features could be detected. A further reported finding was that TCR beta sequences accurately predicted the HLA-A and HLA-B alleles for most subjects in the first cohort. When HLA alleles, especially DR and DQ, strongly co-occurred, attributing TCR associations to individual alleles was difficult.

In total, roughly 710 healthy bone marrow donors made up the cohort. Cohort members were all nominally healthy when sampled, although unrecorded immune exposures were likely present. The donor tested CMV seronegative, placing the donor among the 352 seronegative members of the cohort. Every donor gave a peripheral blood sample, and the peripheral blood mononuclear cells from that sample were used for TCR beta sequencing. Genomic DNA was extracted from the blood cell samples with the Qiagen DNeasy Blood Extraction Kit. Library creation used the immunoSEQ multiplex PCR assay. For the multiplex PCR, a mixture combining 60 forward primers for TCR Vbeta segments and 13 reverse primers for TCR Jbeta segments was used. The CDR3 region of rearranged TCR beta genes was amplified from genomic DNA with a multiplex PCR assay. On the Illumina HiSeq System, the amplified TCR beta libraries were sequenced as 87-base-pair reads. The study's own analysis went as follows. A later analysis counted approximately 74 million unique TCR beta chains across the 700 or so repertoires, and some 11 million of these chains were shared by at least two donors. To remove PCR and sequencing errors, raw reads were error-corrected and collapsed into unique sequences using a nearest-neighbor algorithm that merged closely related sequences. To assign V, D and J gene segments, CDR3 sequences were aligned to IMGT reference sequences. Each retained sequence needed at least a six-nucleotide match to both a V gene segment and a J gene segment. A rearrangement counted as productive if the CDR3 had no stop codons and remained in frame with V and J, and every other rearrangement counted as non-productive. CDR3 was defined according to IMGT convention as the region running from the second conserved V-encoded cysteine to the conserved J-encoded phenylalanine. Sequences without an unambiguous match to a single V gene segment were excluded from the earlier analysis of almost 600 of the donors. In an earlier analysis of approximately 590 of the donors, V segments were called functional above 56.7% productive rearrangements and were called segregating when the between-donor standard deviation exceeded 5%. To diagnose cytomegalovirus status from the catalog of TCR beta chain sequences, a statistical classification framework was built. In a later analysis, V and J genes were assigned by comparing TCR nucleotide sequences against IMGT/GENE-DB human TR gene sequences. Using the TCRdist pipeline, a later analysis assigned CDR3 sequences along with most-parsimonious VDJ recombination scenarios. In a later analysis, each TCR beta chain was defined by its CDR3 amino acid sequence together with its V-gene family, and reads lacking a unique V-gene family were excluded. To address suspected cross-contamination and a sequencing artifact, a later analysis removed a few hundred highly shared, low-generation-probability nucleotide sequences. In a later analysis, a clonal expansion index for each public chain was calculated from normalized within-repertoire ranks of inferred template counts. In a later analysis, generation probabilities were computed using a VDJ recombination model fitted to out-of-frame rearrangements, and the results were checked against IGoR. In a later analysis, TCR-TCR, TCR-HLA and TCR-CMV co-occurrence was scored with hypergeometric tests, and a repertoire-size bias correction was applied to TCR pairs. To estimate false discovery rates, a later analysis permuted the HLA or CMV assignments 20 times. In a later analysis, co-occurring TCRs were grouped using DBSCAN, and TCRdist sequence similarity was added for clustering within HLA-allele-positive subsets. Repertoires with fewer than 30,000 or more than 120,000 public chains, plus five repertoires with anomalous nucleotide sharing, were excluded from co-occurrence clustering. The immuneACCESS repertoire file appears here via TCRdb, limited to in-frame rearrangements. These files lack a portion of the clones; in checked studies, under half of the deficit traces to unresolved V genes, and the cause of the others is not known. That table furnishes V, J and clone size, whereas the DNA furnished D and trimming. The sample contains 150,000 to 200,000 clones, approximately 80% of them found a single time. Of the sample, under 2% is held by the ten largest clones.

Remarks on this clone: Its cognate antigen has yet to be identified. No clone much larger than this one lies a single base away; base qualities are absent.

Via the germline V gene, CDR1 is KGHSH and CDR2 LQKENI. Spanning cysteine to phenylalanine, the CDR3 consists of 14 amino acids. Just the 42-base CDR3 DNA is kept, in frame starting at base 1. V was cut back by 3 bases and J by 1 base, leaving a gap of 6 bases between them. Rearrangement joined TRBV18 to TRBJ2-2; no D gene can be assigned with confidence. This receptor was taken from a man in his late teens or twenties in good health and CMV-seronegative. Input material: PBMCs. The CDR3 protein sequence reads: CASSPFRNTGELFF. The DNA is TGTGCCAGCTCACCCTTCAGGAACACCGGGGAGCTGTTTTTT.